The sequence of this T cell receptor (beta chain) was determined in a study of blood T cell repertoires in COVID-19. Overall study context: The samples span acute and convalescent COVID-19 from the United States, Italy and Spain. Sources were T cells, B-cell-depleted T cells, or PBMCs; the material itself was cDNA or gDNA.

Original methodology: Nucleated cell number was recorded as an estimate derived from reference gene primer amplification. Assay used: immunoSEQ multiplex PCR; TCRdb lists only in-frame clones, some missing. D and trimming come from the DNA, and the V and J calls and clone size come from that table. The data show about 190,000 clones, around 87% seen once. CDR1 and CDR2 (germline): SGHTA, FQGNSA. The V gene end was trimmed by 5 bases and the J gene end by 3 bases; junction bases not matched to a gene: 4. This CDR3 is 14 amino acids long. This clone was counted between two and nine times. What was sequenced was peripheral blood. V is TRBV7-2 and J is TRBJ1-1, with 9 bases matching TRBD1. The receptor was isolated from a woman aged 25 to 39 with active or convalescent COVID-19. CDR3 protein: CASSQGQGHTEAFF. The CDR3 bases are TGTGCCAGCAGCCAGGGACAGGGTCACACTGAAGCTTTCTTT. The full variable domain, with the rest looked up from reference TRBV7-2 and TRBJ1-1, is GAGVSQSPSNKVTEKGKDVELRCDPISGHTALYWYRQSLGQGLEFLIYFQGNSAPDKSGLPSDRFSAERTGGSVSTLTIQRTQQEDSAVYLCASSQGQGHTEAFFGQGTRLTVV.